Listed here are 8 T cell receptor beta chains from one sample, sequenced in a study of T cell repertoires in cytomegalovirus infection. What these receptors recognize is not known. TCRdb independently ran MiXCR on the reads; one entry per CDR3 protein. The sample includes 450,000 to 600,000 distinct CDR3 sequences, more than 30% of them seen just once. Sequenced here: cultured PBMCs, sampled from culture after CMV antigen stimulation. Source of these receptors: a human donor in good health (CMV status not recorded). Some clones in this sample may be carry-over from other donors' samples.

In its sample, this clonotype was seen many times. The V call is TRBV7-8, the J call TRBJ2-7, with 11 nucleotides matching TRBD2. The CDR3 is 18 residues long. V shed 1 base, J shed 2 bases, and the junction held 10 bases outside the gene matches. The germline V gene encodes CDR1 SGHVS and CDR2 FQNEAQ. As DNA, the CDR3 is TGTGCCAGCAGCTTAGGAAGAACTAGCGGGAGTTGGGCCTACGAGCAGTACGTC. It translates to CASSLGRTSGSWAYEQYV.

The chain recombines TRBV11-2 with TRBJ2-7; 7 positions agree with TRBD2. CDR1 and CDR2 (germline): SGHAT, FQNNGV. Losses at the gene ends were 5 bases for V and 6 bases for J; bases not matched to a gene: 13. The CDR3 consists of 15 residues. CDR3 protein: CASSPPGGGRGEQYV. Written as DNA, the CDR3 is TGTGCCAGCAGCCCACCTGGCGGCGGGAGAGGCGAGCAGTACGTC.

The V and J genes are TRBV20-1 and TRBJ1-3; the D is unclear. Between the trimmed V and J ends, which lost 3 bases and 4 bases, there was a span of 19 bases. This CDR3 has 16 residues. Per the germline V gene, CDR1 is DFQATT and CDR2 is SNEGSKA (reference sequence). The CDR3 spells CSARKDLFERGNTIYF. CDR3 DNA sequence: TGCAGTGCTAGGAAGGACCTCTTCGAACGAGGAAACACCATATATTTT.

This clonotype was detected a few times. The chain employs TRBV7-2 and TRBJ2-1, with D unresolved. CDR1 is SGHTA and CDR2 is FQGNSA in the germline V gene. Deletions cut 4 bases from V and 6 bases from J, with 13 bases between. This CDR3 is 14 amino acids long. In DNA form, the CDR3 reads TGTGCCAGCAGCTCGGTAAGAAATGCCAATGAGCAGTTCTTC. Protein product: CASSSVRNANEQFF. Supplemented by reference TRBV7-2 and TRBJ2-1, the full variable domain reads GAGVSQSPSNKVTEKGKDVELRCDPISGHTALYWYRQSLGQGLEFLIYFQGNSAPDKSGLPSDRFSAERTGGSVSTLTIQRTQQEDSAVYLCASSSVRNANEQFFGPGTRLTVL.

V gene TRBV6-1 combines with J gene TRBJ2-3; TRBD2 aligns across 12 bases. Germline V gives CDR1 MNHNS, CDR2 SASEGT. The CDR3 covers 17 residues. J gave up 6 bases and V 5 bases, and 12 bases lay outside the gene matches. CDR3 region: CASSFGLAGGRSDTQYF. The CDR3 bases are TGTGCCAGCAGTTTCGGTCTAGCGGGGGGGAGAAGCGATACGCAGTATTTT.

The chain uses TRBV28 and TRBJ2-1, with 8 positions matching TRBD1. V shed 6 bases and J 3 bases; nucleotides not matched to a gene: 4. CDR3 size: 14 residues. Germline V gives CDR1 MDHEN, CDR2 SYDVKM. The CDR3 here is CASSNGQGYNEQFF. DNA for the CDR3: TGTGCCAGCAGCAACGGACAGGGCTACAATGAGCAGTTCTTC.

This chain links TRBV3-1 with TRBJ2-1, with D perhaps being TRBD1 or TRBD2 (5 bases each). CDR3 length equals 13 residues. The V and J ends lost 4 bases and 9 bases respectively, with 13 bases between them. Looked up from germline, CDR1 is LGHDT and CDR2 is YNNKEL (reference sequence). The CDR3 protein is CASSLPGTTEQFF. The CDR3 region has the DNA TGTGCCAGCAGCCTTCCCGGGACGACTGAGCAGTTCTTC.

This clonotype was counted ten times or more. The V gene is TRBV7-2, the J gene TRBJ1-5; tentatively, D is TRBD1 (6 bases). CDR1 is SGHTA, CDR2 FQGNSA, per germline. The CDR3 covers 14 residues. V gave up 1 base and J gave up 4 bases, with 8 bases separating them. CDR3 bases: TGTGCCAGCAGCTTAGGAGGGGGTAATCAGCCCCAGCATTTT. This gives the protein CASSLGGGNQPQHF.